This TCR beta chain was identified during a study of blood T cell repertoires in COVID-19. The CDR3 spans 15 residues. Germline CDR1 reads SGHKS; CDR2 reads YYEKEE (reference sequence). V lost 0 bases, J lost 5 bases, and 14 bases lay in between. Sequencing used immunoSEQ multiplex PCR; TCRdb keeps in-frame clones, though not all of them. The repertoire includes 150,000 to 200,000 clones, around four fifths of them detected once, and roughly 14% sits in the top ten. The rearrangement links TRBV5-5 to TRBJ1-1, with D possibly being TRBD1 (5 bases). Sequencing input: peripheral blood. The TCR originated in a woman in her sixties or seventies with COVID-19, enrolled during active disease. The chain's CDR3 is CASSLVGAAGTEAFF. The CDR3 region has the DNA TGTGCCAGCAGCTTGGTTGGAGCCGCAGGGACTGAAGCTTTCTTT.